The entry below describes one T cell receptor beta chain. Both 60 Vbeta primers and 13 Jbeta primers went into the PCR. Profiled with immunoSEQ multiplex PCR; TCRdb holds only in-frame clones, not every one. The sample includes about 200,000 clones. The data were taken from a study of cytomegalovirus exposure and HLA in healthy donors. In germline, CDR1 is SNHLY, CDR2 FYNNEI. CDR3 length: 13 amino acids. Trimming left V 6 bases short and J 2 bases short, with 10 bases between. Whereas donors were nominally healthy upon sampling, unrecorded immune exposures were probable. This receptor was obtained from a woman aged 25 to 39 in good health and CMV-seropositive. The rearrangement uses TRBV2 and TRBJ1-2, with D unresolved. Sequencing was carried out using PBMCs. The chain's CDR3 is CASSFQRNYGYTF. The CDR3 coding sequence is TGTGCCAGCAGCTTCCAGCGAAACTATGGCTACACCTTC.